Here is one T cell receptor beta chain with its context. This sample is drawn from a study of technical replicates of blood from several donors. Repertoires were generated with immunoSEQ multiplex PCR, while TCRdb's copy carries only in-frame clones and drops some. The data contain tens of thousands of clones, about nine tenths of them singletons. This CDR3 contains 13 residues. Per the germline V gene, CDR1 is MDHEN and CDR2 is SYDVKM. V lost 8 bases to trimming and J lost 1 base, with 11 bases between them. Material: T cells isolated from PBMCs. The TCR was taken from a human donor in good health. The V and J genes are TRBV28 and TRBJ1-2; D gene ambiguous. Here the CDR3 reads CASLDGVNYGYTF. The CDR3 nucleotides are TGTGCCAGCCTGGACGGGGTTAACTATGGCTACACCTTC.